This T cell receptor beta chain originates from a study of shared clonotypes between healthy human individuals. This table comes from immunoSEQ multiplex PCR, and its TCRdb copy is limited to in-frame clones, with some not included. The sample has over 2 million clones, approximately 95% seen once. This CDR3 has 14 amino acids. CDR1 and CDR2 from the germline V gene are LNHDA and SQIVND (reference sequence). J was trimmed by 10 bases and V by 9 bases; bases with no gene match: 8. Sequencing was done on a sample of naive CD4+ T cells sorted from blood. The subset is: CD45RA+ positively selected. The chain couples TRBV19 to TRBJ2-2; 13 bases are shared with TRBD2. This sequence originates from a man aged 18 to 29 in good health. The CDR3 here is CASLGLAGVMELFF. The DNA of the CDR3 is TGTGCCAGCCTCGGACTAGCGGGAGTTATGGAGCTGTTTTTT.